This passage covers 30 T cell receptor beta chains from one sample sequenced in a study of T cell responses to AZD1222 COVID-19 vaccine. Profiling relied on immunoSEQ multiplex PCR, and the TCRdb table lists in-frame clones only, not all of them. The table includes roughly 150,000 clones, 88% detected once. The sample in question was peripheral blood, obtained on day 0 of AZD1222 vaccination. Receptor source: an adult in good health.

V usage is TRBV9 and J usage is TRBJ1-1; D gene unclear. The V and J ends lost 4 bases and 0 bases respectively, with 7 bases between them. The CDR3 is 13 residues long. Germline values: CDR1 SGDLS, CDR2 YYNGEE. Here the CDR3 reads CASSNAMNTEAFF. CDR3 bases: TGTGCCAGCAGCAATGCAATGAACACTGAAGCTTTCTTT.

The rearrangement uses TRBV5-6 and TRBJ1-5; D uncertain. Germline V CDR1 and CDR2: SGHDT, YYEEEE. V lost 0 bases, J lost 9 bases, and 16 bases lay in between. The CDR3 runs 15 residues. The CDR3 DNA sequence: TGTGCCAGCAGCTTGGGAGGTGTAGCGTCTGGGCCCCAGCATTTT. The encoded protein is CASSLGGVASGPQHF.

The chain joins TRBV15 to TRBJ1-2; the D gene is possibly TRBD1 (5 bases). The V end lost 0 bases, the J end lost 4 bases, and 12 bases lay between the germline ends. Per the germline V gene, CDR1 is LNHNV and CDR2 is YYDKDF (reference sequence). The CDR3 contains 15 residues. CDR3 residues: CATSRDRDSFYGYTF. CDR3 bases: TGTGCCACCAGCAGAGATCGAGACAGTTTCTATGGCTACACCTTC.

The chain carries TRBV28 and TRBJ2-7; D is unclear. Deletions cut 3 bases from V and 2 bases from J, with 11 bases between. The CDR3 consists of 14 residues. Germline CDR1 reads MDHEN; CDR2 reads SYDVKM. The CDR3 DNA reads as TGTGCCAGCAGTTTCCGAGTCCGAGCCTACGAGCAGTACTTC. Its protein is CASSFRVRAYEQYF.

The chain couples TRBV7-2 to TRBJ2-7; D perhaps matches TRBD2 (6 bases). The length of the CDR3 is 18 residues. With 5 bases removed from V and 4 bases from J, the gap between germline ends came to 27 bases. In germline, CDR1 is SGHTA, CDR2 FQGNSA. CDR3: CASSRAGPISPSQYEQYF. DNA of the CDR3: TGTGCCAGCAGCCGTGCGGGACCTATTTCCCCTAGTCAATACGAGCAGTACTTC. Drawing the rest from reference TRBV7-2 and TRBJ2-7, the complete variable domain is GAGVSQSPSNKVTEKGKDVELRCDPISGHTALYWYRQSLGQGLEFLIYFQGNSAPDKSGLPSDRFSAERTGGSVSTLTIQRTQQEDSAVYLCASSRAGPISPSQYEQYFGPGTRLTVT.

The V and J genes are TRBV5-1 and TRBJ1-2; D is undetermined. Germline lookup yields CDR1 SGHRS and CDR2 YFSETQ. V gave up 4 bases and J gave up 4 bases, with 14 bases separating them. The CDR3 totals 14 residues. The CDR3 nucleotides read TGCGCCAGCAGCACCGAGCAGAGTCCCTATGGCTACACCTTC. The encoded protein is CASSTEQSPYGYTF.

This CDR3 reads CASQARAANSPLHF. The CDR3 DNA follows: TGTGCCAGCCAGGCCCGGGCCGCTAATTCACCCCTCCACTTT. The chain links TRBV9 to TRBJ1-6, with no clear D. CDR1 is SGDLS and CDR2 is YYNGEE in the germline V gene. The CDR3 covers 14 residues. Trimming shortened V by 7 bases and J by 6 bases, and 14 bases separated the two germline ends.

CDR3 in amino acids: CASSYFQASTEAFF. The CDR3 nucleotides are TGTGCCAGCAGTTACTTTCAGGCCAGCACTGAAGCTTTCTTT. The genes are TRBV6-5 and TRBJ1-1; D is unclear. Looked up from germline, CDR1 is MNHEY and CDR2 is SVGAGI. V was cut by 1 base and J by 4 bases, with 10 bases left in between. This CDR3 region has 14 residues.

This chain uses TRBV9 with TRBJ1-1, with D hard to call. This CDR3 is 13 amino acids long. Germline values: CDR1 SGDLS, CDR2 YYNGEE. The germline V and J ends were trimmed by 3 bases and 5 bases, with 11 bases remaining between them. The CDR3 is CASSALGRTEAFF. DNA of the CDR3: TGTGCCAGCAGCGCCTTAGGGAGGACTGAAGCTTTCTTT.

This chain uses TRBV6-2 or TRBV6-3 with TRBJ1-3, with D perhaps TRBD1 (5 bases). Germline assignment: CDR1 MNHEY and CDR2 SVGEGT. Trimming left V 5 bases short and J 0 bases short, with 11 bases between. CDR3 size: 15 residues. The CDR3 coding sequence is TGTGCCAGCAGTCCCTGGGGGAGCTCTGGAAACACCATATATTTT. This translates into CASSPWGSSGNTIYF.

V gene TRBV7-9 combines with J gene TRBJ1-1, with D uncertain. This CDR3 has 13 amino acids. Germline loops: CDR1 SEHNR, CDR2 FQNEAQ (reference sequence). Trimming took off 5 bases at V and 7 bases at J, with 14 bases between the two ends. The CDR3 nucleotides read TGTGCCAGCAGCCTTCTCGAGCCCCATGAAGCTTTCTTT. Protein sequence: CASSLLEPHEAFF.

V usage is TRBV4-2 and J usage is TRBJ1-5, with D possibly matching TRBD1 (5 bases). V lost 3 bases to trimming and J lost 5 bases, with 23 bases between them. CDR3 length equals 18 residues. Germline-derived CDR1 and CDR2 are LGHNA and YNFKEQ. CDR3 region: CASSQSYYKGWLHQPQHF. Here the CDR3 DNA reads TGTGCCAGCAGCCAGTCATATTACAAGGGGTGGCTCCATCAGCCCCAGCATTTT.

V usage is TRBV28 and J usage is TRBJ1-1; a possible D gene is TRBD1 (5 bases). The CDR3 contains 18 residues. V was trimmed by 5 bases and J by 8 bases, leaving 30 bases between them. CDR1 is MDHEN and CDR2 is SYDVKM in the germline V gene. The CDR3 protein is CASSQQGPGVINKPEAFF. CDR3 DNA: TGTGCCAGCAGTCAGCAGGGCCCTGGGGTAATAAACAAGCCCGAAGCTTTCTTT. The full variable domain, rest sourced from reference TRBV28 and TRBJ1-1, is DVKVTQSSRYLVKRTGEKVFLECVQDMDHENMFWYRQDPGLGLRLIYFSYDVKMKEKGDIPEGYSVSREKKERFSLILESASTNQTSMYLCASSQQGPGVINKPEAFFGQGTRLTVV.

The rearrangement joins TRBV6-5 to TRBJ2-2; the match to TRBD1 covers 10 bases. Germline CDR1 reads MNHEY; CDR2 reads SVGAGI. Trimming cost V 2 bases and J 4 bases; bases outside gene matches: 1. CDR3 size: 15 residues. The CDR3 coding sequence is TGTGCCAGCAGTTACGGGACAGGGGCCACCGGGGAGCTGTTTTTT. This encodes CASSYGTGATGELFF.

This clone appeared once. The chain has TRBV10-3 and TRBJ2-3, with 9 bases that match TRBD2. The germline CDR1 and CDR2 sequences are ENHRY and SYGVKD. The V segment lost 3 bases and the J segment 3 bases; nucleotides outside the gene matches: 1. The CDR3 extends over 14 amino acids. In DNA, the CDR3 is TGTGCCATCAGTGATGCGGGAGGGACAGATACGCAGTATTTT. Translation: CAISDAGGTDTQYF.

The chain carries TRBV4-2 and TRBJ1-2; unclear D gene. This CDR3 region has 17 residues. The V gene's germline CDR1 is LGHNA and CDR2 YNFKEQ. V dropped 0 bases and J dropped 5 bases, with 19 bases sitting between them. CDR3 sequence reads: CASSQDGYEGARYGYTF. The CDR3 DNA is TGTGCCAGCAGCCAAGACGGGTATGAGGGAGCTCGGTATGGCTACACCTTC.

The chain joins TRBV27 to TRBJ2-7; 9 positions agree with TRBD1. V lost 7 bases, J lost 2 bases, and 3 bases stayed unmatched. Germline V CDR1 and CDR2: MNHEY, SMNVEV (reference sequence). The CDR3 has 13 residues. The chain's CDR3 is CASTGQGTYEQYF. The CDR3 DNA reads TGTGCCAGCACAGGACAGGGGACCTACGAGCAGTACTTC.

V and J are TRBV3-1 (or the pseudogene TRBV3-2) and TRBJ1-4; 8 nucleotides agree with TRBD1. CDR1 is LGHDT and CDR2 is YNNKEL in the germline V gene (reference sequence). With 4 bases clipped from V and 5 bases from J, the junction kept 3 bases outside the gene matches. This CDR3 has 14 residues. The DNA of the CDR3 is TGTGCCAGCAGCCGACGGACAGGGAATGAAAAACTGTTTTTT. This codes for CASSRRTGNEKLFF.

This clone came up once. The chain links TRBV5-4 to TRBJ1-1; 9 bases align to TRBD1. The junction had 10 bases not matched to a gene; V was cut back by 3 bases and J by 4 bases. CDR1 is SGHNT and CDR2 is YYREEE in the germline V gene (reference sequence). CDR3 size: 16 residues. Here the CDR3 DNA reads TGTGCCAGCAGCTGGGACAGGGAGGAGGGGGGCACTGAAGCTTTCTTT. Encoded protein: CASSWDREEGGTEAFF.

The V call is TRBV7-2, the J call TRBJ2-5; D possibly corresponds to TRBD2 (6 bases). The CDR3 spans 17 residues. V lost 5 bases and J lost 4, with 23 bases in between. Germline values: CDR1 SGHTA, CDR2 FQGNSA. The CDR3 DNA sequence: TGTGCCAGCAGCCCGATGAGGGGACTCCAAAACCGAGAGACCCAGTACTTC. Protein: CASSPMRGLQNRETQYF.

CDR3 in DNA: TGTGCCAGCTCTCCTGGGGGTATTCCCTCCTACGAGCAGTACTTC. Protein: CASSPGGIPSYEQYF. The chain joins TRBV6-5 to TRBJ2-7; D could derive from TRBD1 or TRBD2 (5 bases each). Germline values: CDR1 MNHEY, CDR2 SVGAGI. V lost 8 bases to trimming and J lost 0 bases, with 17 bases between them. The CDR3 sequence is 15 residues long.

The V gene is TRBV21-1, the J gene TRBJ1-1; TRBD1 reflects the table's D call only, with no check against the DNA. TRBV21-1 is given as a pseudogene. The CDR3 is 15 amino acids. CDR3 DNA sequence: TGTGCCAGCAGCAAACTGGGCAGGGTGGGCACTGAAGCTTTCTTT. Its translation: CASSKLGRVGTEAFF.

The genes are TRBV24-1 and TRBJ1-2, with D maybe TRBD1 (5 bases). The V gene lost 4 bases and the J gene lost 8 bases, with 22 bases spanning the gap. The germline gives CDR1 KGHDR, CDR2 SFDVKD. The CDR3 loop spans 16 amino acids. The CDR3 DNA reads TGTGCCACCAGTGACGGCACAGGTGTCCTTGCTGGGGGCTACACCTTC. It encodes CATSDGTGVLAGGYTF.

In this sample, this clone turned up once. The chain couples TRBV19 to TRBJ2-7; 7 bases align to TRBD1. In germline, CDR1 is LNHDA, CDR2 SQIVND (reference sequence). Unmatched junction bases numbered 7, after V lost 5 bases and J lost 0 bases. The CDR3 covers 15 residues. The CDR3 region has the DNA TGTGCCAGTAGTGTGGAACAGGGGCCCTCCTACGAGCAGTACTTC. Translated: CASSVEQGPSYEQYF.

CDR3: CATRTSGSNEQFF. The CDR3 region has the DNA TGTGCCACCCGGACTAGCGGGAGCAATGAGCAGTTCTTC. The chain joins TRBV15 to TRBJ2-1; 13 bases fit TRBD2. The CDR3 runs to 13 residues. CDR1 is LNHNV, CDR2 YYDKDF, per germline (reference sequence). V lost 8 bases, J lost 6 bases, and 1 base stayed unmatched.

The rearrangement joins TRBV19 to TRBJ1-2; maybe TRBD1 (6 bases). V lost 5 bases, J lost 7 bases, and 20 bases lay in between. The length of the CDR3 is 15 residues. The germline V gene encodes CDR1 LNHDA and CDR2 SQIVND (reference sequence). CDR3 region: CASSDPGQGRSGYTF. In DNA form, the CDR3 reads TGTGCCAGTAGTGATCCAGGGCAGGGGCGATCTGGCTACACCTTC.

The chain recombines TRBV5-5 with TRBJ1-1; D is ambiguous. Trimming cost V 1 base and J 8 bases, with 9 bases left between them. In germline, CDR1 is SGHKS, CDR2 YYEKEE (reference sequence). The CDR3 extends over 12 amino acids. The CDR3 sequence is CASSLWGGEAFF. In DNA, the CDR3 is TGTGCCAGCAGCTTGTGGGGAGGGGAAGCTTTCTTT. Based on the CDR3 plus reference TRBV5-5 and TRBJ1-1, the full variable domain is DAGVTQSPTHLIKTRGQQVTLRCSPISGHKSVSWYQQVLGQGPQFIFQYYEKEERGRGNFPDRFSARQFPNYSSELNVNALLLGDSALYLCASSLWGGEAFFGQGTRLTVV.

V and J are TRBV11-2 and TRBJ1-1; a possible D gene is TRBD1 (6 bases). V was shortened by 3 bases and J by 7 bases, with 12 bases between the two germline ends. CDR3 length: 13 amino acids. Germline CDR1 SGHAT, CDR2 FQNNGV. The CDR3 is CASSFDRQVEAFF. In DNA form, the CDR3 reads TGTGCCAGCAGCTTCGACAGGCAGGTTGAAGCTTTCTTT. Variable domain in full (rest from reference TRBV11-2 and TRBJ1-1): EAGVAQSPRYKIIEKRQSVAFWCNPISGHATLYWYQQILGQGPKLLIQFQNNGVVDDSQLPKDRFSAERLKGVDSTLKIQPAKLEDSAVYLCASSFDRQVEAFFGQGTRLTVV.

This chain links TRBV4-2 with TRBJ1-1; a weak D match, TRBD1 (5 bases). V was shortened by 0 bases and J by 0 bases, with 8 bases between the two germline ends. Germline CDR1 reads LGHNA; CDR2 reads YNFKEQ. The CDR3 loop spans 15 amino acids. CDR3 residues: CASSQEAGLNTEAFF. CDR3 nucleotide sequence: TGTGCCAGCAGCCAAGAGGCGGGGCTGAACACTGAAGCTTTCTTT.

This sequence joins TRBV2 and TRBJ1-1, with a possible D match to TRBD1 (5 bases). Germline V CDR1 and CDR2: SNHLY, FYNNEI. The CDR3 length is 15 residues. The V gene lost 6 bases and the J gene lost 0 bases, with 14 bases spanning the gap. This chain's CDR3 is CASRSQGGVNTEAFF. CDR3 bases: TGTGCCAGCAGGTCCCAGGGAGGAGTGAACACTGAAGCTTTCTTT. Full variable domain (outside the CDR3, taken from reference TRBV2 and TRBJ1-1): EPEVTQTPSHQVTQMGQEVILRCVPISNHLYFYWYRQILGQKVEFLVSFYNNEISEKSEIFDDQFSVERPDGSNFTLKIRSTKLEDSAMYFCASRSQGGVNTEAFFGQGTRLTVV.